A selection of T cell receptor beta chains follows, all from one sample in a study of T cell repertoires in cytomegalovirus infection. Each CDR3 protein is one row after TCRdb ran MiXCR on the reads. The table has around 34,000 distinct CDR3 sequences, about 48% seen once. These receptors are not linked to any known antigen. Specimen: CD8+ T cells from cultured PBMCs, collected from culture after CMV antigen stimulation. Every receptor here comes from a human donor in good health (CMV status not recorded). Some clones in this sample may be carry-over from other donors' samples. Both conserved end residues are part of each CDR3.

j_call v_call cdr3_aa
TRBJ1-2 TRBV7-2 CASSLLARRDREAANGYGYTF
TRBJ2-7 TRBV7-8 CASSPRGDRGRYEQYF
TRBJ1-2 TRBV7-9 CASSPPGGTYGYTF
TRBJ1-1 TRBV7-9 CASSRTAQRNTEAFF
TRBJ2-3 TRBV18 CASSPPWTADTQYF
TRBJ2-1 TRBV7-2 CASSLGSGGIRNEQFF
TRBJ2-3 TRBV7-9 CASSLWPGGLTDTQYF
TRBJ1-1 TRBV19 CASSHRGWGAYTEAFF
TRBJ2-1 TRBV27 CASSLWLAGAYNEQFF
TRBJ1-2 TRBV29-1 CSVELPGRVGYTF
TRBJ1-1 TRBV7-9 CASSFHRGGGDTEAFF
TRBJ1-2 TRBV28 CASSGDTRTIYGYTF
TRBJ2-3 TRBV7-2 CASSLASGSTDTQYF
TRBJ2-1 TRBV4-1 CASSPRYRGKSSYNEQFF
TRBJ2-1 TRBV7-3 CASSESSGSYNEQFF
TRBJ1-6 TRBV7-9 CASSLDRGMVSPLHF
TRBJ2-7 TRBV18 CASSQPGQGAYEQYF
TRBJ1-1 TRBV5-3 CASSLEGGRTEAFF
TRBJ2-7 TRBV4-2 CASSPTGTASYEQYF
TRBJ1-1 TRBV9 CASSVDFRGTNTEAFF
TRBJ1-1 TRBV11-2 CASSWGWSAFF
TRBJ2-1 TRBV7-3 CASSSGERSSYNEQFF
TRBJ2-3 TRBV6-5 CASSYSRPTDTQYF
TRBJ2-2 TRBV7-4 CASSPTQTVFLNTGELFF
TRBJ2-7 TRBV23-1 CASRPRDRDYEQYF
TRBJ2-1 TRBV7-2 CASSRPPAREQFF
TRBJ2-1 TRBV7-9 CASSLAGRKGDNEQFF
TRBJ2-1 TRBV19 CASRQSSYNEQFF
TRBJ2-5 TRBV9 CASSETGGHGETQYF
TRBJ2-7 TRBV7-2 CASSPGGSEQYF
TRBJ2-7 TRBV29-1 CSVALAGVSYEQYF
TRBJ2-1 TRBV19 CATLGTGDGYEQFF
TRBJ2-5 TRBV25-1 CASSEDAGRQETQYF
TRBJ2-1 TRBV4-1 CASSQGTPLEQFF
TRBJ2-1 TRBV7-6 CASSLICVSSYNDQFF
TRBJ1-3 TRBV29-1 CSVTQTGRNTIYF
TRBJ2-1 TRBV7-3 CASSLTGILTDEQFF
TRBJ1-2 TRBV6-6 CASRTLDSGIRYTF
TRBJ1-6 TRBV27 CASSGGAGGLSSYNSPLHF
TRBJ1-2 TRBV4-2 CASSQPGQGERNYGYTF